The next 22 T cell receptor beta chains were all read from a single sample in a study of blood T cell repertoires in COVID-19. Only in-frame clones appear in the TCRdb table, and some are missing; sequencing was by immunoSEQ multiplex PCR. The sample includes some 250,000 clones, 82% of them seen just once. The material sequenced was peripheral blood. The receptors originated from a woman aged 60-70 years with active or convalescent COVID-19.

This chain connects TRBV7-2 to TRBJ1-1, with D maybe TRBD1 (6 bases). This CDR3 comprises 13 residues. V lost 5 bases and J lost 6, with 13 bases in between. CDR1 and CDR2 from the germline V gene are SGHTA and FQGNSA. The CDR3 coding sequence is TGTGCCAGCAGCAACAGGGCGGGGGCTGAAGCTTTCTTT. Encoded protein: CASSNRAGAEAFF.

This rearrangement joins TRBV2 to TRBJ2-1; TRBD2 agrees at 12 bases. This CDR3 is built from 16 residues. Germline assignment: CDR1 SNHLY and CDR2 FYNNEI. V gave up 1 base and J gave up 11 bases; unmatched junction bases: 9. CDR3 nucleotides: TGTGCCAGCAGTGAAGAGGGCCTAGCGGGGGGGCGTAAGCAGTTCTTC. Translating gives CASSEEGLAGGRKQFF.

The CDR3 sequence: CASSYGAGGYTF. The CDR3 DNA follows: TGTGCCAGCAGTTATGGGGCGGGAGGCTACACCTTC. This chain uses TRBV27 with TRBJ1-2, with D tentatively TRBD1 (5 bases). V lost 4 bases and J 8 bases, leaving 11 bases between the germline ends. Germline CDR1 MNHEY, CDR2 SMNVEV (reference sequence). There are 12 residues in the CDR3.

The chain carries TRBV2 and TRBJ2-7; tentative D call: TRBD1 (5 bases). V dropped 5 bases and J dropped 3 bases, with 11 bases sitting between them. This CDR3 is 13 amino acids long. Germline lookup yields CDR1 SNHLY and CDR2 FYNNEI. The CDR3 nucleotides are TGTGCCAGCAGTCCGTTGACAGTCTACGAGCAGTACTTC. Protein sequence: CASSPLTVYEQYF. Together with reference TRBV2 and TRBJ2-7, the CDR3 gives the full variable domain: EPEVTQTPSHQVTQMGQEVILRCVPISNHLYFYWYRQILGQKVEFLVSFYNNEISEKSEIFDDQFSVERPDGSNFTLKIRSTKLEDSAMYFCASSPLTVYEQYFGPGTRLTVT.

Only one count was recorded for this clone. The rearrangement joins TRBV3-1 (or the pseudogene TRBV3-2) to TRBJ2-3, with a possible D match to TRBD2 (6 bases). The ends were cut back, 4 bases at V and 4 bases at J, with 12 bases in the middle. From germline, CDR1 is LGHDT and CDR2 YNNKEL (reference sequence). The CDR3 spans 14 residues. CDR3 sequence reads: CASSPPRGSDTQYF. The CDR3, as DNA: TGTGCCAGCAGCCCCCCGCGGGGTTCAGATACGCAGTATTTT.

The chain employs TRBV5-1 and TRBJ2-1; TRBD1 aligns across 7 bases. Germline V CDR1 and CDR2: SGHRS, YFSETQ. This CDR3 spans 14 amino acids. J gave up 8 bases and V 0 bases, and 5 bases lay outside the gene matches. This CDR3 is CASSLGYTGDEQFF. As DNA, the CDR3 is TGCGCCAGCAGCTTGGGGTATACAGGGGATGAGCAGTTCTTC.

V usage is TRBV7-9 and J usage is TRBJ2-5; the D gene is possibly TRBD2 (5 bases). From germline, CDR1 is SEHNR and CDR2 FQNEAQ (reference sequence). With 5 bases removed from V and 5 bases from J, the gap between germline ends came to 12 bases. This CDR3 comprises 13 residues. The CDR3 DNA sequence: TGTGCCAGCAGCATCGGAGGTATGGAGACCCAGTACTTC. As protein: CASSIGGMETQYF.

CDR3 sequence: CASSRGDRGTPDTQYF. In DNA, the CDR3 is TGTGCCAGTAGTCGTGGGGACAGGGGTACGCCAGATACGCAGTATTTT. This chain connects TRBV19 to TRBJ2-3, with 10 bases that match TRBD1. Germline V gives CDR1 LNHDA, CDR2 SQIVND (reference sequence). Trimming at V came to 5 bases and at J to 4 bases, leaving 9 bases not matched to a gene. CDR3 length equals 16 residues.

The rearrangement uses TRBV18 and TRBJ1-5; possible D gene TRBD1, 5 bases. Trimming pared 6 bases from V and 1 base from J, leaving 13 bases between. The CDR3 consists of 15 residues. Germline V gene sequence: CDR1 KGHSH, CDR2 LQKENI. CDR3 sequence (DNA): TGTGCCAGCTCCCCGGCAGGGAGGAGCAATCAGCCCCAGCATTTT. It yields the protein CASSPAGRSNQPQHF.

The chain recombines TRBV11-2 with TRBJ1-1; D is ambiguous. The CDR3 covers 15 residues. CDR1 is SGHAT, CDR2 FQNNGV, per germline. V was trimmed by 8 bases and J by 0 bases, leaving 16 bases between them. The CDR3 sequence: CASGWAGVMNTEAFF. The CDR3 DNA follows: TGTGCCAGCGGGTGGGCAGGCGTTATGAACACTGAAGCTTTCTTT.

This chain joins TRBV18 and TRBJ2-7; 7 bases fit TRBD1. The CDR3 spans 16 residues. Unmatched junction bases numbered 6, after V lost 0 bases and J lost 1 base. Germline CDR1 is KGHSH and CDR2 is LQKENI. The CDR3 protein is CASSPPTGVASYEQYF. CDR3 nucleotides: TGTGCCAGCTCACCACCAACAGGGGTCGCTTCCTACGAGCAGTACTTC.

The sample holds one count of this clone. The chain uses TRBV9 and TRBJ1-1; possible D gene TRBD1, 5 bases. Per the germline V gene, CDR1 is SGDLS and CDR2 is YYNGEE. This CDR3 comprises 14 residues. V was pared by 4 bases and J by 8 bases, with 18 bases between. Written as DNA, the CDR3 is TGTGCCAGCAGCCCCCGAGGGCGGGGGGGAGAAGCTTTCTTT. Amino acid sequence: CASSPRGRGGEAFF.

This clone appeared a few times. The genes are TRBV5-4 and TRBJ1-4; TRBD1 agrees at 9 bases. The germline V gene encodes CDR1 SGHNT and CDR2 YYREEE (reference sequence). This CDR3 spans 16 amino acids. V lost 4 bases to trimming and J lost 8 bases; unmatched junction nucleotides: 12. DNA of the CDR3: TGTGCCAGCAGCCGGAGCTACGGGGGACAGGGCGAAAAACTGTTTTTT. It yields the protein CASSRSYGGQGEKLFF.

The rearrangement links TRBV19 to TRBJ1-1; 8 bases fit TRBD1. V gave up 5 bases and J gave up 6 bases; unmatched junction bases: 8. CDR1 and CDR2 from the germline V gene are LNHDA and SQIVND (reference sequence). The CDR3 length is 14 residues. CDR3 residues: CASSLRGRGPEAFF. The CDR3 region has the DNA TGTGCCAGTAGTCTCAGGGGGCGAGGTCCTGAAGCTTTCTTT.

The CDR3 reads CASSQYRGTNEKLFF. The CDR3 DNA is TGCGCCAGCAGCCAATATAGGGGCACGAATGAAAAACTGTTTTTT. The chain recombines TRBV4-3 with TRBJ1-4, with D perhaps matching TRBD1 (5 bases). In germline, CDR1 is LGHNA, CDR2 YSLEER. CDR3 length equals 15 residues. V was trimmed by 2 bases and J by 5 bases, leaving 12 bases between them.

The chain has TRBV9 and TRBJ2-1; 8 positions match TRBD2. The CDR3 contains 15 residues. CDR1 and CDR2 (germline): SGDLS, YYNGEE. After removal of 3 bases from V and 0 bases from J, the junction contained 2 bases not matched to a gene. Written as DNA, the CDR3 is TGTGCCAGCAGCGGGAGCGGGGGCTCCTACAATGAGCAGTTCTTC. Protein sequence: CASSGSGGSYNEQFF.

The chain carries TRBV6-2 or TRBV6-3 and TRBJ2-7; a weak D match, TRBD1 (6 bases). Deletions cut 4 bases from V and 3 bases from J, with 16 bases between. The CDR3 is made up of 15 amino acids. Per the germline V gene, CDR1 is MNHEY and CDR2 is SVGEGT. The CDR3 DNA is TGTGCCAGCAGTTTGCCAGGGGTGAATATCTACGAGCAGTACTTC. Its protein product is CASSLPGVNIYEQYF.

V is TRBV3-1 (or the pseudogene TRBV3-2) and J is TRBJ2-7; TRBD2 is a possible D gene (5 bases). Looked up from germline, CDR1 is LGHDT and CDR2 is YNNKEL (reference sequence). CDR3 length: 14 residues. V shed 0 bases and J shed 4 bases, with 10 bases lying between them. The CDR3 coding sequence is TGTGCCAGCAGCCAAGACCTAGCAAGTTACGAGCAGTACTTC. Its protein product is CASSQDLASYEQYF.

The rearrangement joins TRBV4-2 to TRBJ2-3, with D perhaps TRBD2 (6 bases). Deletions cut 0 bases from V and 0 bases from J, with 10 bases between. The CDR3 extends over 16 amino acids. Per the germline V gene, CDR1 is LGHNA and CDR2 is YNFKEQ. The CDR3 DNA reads TGTGCCAGCAGCCAAGATACGGGAGTGAGCACAGATACGCAGTATTTT. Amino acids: CASSQDTGVSTDTQYF.

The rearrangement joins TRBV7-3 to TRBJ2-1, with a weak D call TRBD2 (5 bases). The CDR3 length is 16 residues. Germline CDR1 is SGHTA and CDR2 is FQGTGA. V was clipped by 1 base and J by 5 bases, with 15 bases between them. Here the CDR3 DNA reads TGTGCCAGCAGCTTAAGTCGGACTCAAGGGAACAATGAGCAGTTCTTC. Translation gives CASSLSRTQGNNEQFF.

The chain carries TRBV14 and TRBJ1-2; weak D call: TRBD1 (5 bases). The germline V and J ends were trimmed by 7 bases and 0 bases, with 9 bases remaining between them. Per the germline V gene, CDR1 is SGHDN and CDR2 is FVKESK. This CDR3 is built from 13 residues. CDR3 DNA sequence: TGTGCCAGCACCCCAGGGCCTAACTATGGCTACACCTTC. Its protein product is CASTPGPNYGYTF.

CDR3 amino acids: CASSPDRTSNQPQHF. DNA of the CDR3: TGTGCCAGCAGTCCGGACAGAACCAGCAATCAGCCCCAGCATTTT. The chain uses TRBV6-2 or TRBV6-3 and TRBJ1-5, with D possibly TRBD1 on 6 matching bases. Trimming stripped 5 bases from V and 1 base from J, with 12 bases between. The germline gives CDR1 MNHEY, CDR2 SVGEGT. CDR3 size: 15 residues.